This T cell receptor (beta chain) is from a study of T cell responses to AZD1222 COVID-19 vaccine. General study findings and limits: After the peak T cell response, and only then, were repertoires sampled. Only five to seven individuals given AZD1222 were seropositive at baseline. CD4 TCRs linked to vaccination spanned spike, dominating at 160-218 and 743-854.

V lost 1 base to trimming and J lost 1 base, with 11 bases between them. Germline CDR1 is MNHNS and CDR2 is SASEGT. The CDR3 is 15 amino acids. Produced via immunoSEQ multiplex PCR; TCRdb's table is partial and in-frame only. Found here are 150,000 to 200,000 clones, around nine tenths of them singletons; the top ten hold 3.6%. As to this clone: Its antigen is still unknown.

The chain employs TRBV6-1 and TRBJ2-7, with a weak D call TRBD2 (6 bases). Sequencing used peripheral blood, obtained 28 days after the second dose of the MenACWY control vaccine. This receptor was obtained from an adult who received the MenACWY meningococcal vaccine as a control. The CDR3, as DNA: TGTGCCAGCAGTGAAGGGTTCGGGAGTTCCTACGAGCAGTACTTC. It translates to CASSEGFGSSYEQYF.